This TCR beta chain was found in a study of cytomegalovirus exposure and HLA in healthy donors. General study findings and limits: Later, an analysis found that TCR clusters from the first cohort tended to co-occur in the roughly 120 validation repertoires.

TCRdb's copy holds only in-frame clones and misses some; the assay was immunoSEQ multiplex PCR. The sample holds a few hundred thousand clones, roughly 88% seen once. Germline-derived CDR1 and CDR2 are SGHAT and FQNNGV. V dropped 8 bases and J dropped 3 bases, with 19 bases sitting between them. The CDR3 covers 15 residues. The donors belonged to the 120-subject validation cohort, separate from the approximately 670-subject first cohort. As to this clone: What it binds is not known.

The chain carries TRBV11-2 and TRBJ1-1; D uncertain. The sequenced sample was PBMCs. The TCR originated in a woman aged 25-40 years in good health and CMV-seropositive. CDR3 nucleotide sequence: TGTGCCAGCCCCGGGGAGGCAGACTTAGACACTGAAGCTTTCTTT. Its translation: CASPGEADLDTEAFF.